This record covers a single T cell receptor beta chain. The data originate from a study of blood T cell repertoires in COVID-19. The data were produced by immunoSEQ multiplex PCR, yet TCRdb's version contains in-frame clones alone and is incomplete. Of 95,000 to 150,000 clones in the sample, around 70% were seen once. This receptor was taken from a man at least 80 years old with COVID-19, enrolled during active disease. Sequencing was carried out using peripheral blood.

CDR3 DNA: TGTGCCAGCAGTCCGGGACAGGGGGCGTACGAAAAACTGTTTTTT. Translated: CASSPGQGAYEKLFF. V and J are TRBV5-8 and TRBJ1-4, with 12 bases identical to TRBD1. The V gene end was trimmed by 5 bases and the J gene end by 8 bases; junction bases not matched to a gene: 7. This CDR3 region has 15 residues. CDR1 and CDR2 (germline): SGHTS, YDEGEE.